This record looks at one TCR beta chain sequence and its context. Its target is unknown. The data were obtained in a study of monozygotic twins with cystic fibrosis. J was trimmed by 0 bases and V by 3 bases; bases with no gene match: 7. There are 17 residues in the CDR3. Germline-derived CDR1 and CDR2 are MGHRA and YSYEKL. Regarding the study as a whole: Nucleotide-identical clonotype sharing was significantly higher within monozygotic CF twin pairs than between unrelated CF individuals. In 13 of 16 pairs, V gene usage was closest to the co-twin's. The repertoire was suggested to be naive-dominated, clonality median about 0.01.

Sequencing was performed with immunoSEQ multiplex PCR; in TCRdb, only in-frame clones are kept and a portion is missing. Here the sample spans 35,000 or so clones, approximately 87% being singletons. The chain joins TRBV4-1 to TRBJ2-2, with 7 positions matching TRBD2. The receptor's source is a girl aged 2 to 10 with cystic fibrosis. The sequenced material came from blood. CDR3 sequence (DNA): TGCGCCAGCAGCCATTTTTATGCGGGGGCGAACACCGGGGAGCTGTTTTTT. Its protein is CASSHFYAGANTGELFF.